The 26 T cell receptor beta chains reported below all come from one sample, sequenced in a study of graft-versus-host responses after intestinal transplantation. Clones were sequenced by immunoSEQ multiplex PCR, and TCRdb holds only the in-frame ones, with some missing. The profile shows some 15,000 clones, under 85% of them singletons. Tissue processing of the graft released intraepithelial and lamina propria lymphocytes from it. The sequences come from ileum tissue, collected around 470 days after intestinal transplant. The receptors were gathered from a human patient who received an intestinal transplant, so some T cells may come from the graft donor.

This chain uses TRBV20-1 with TRBJ2-7; TRBD2 matches 9 bases. Germline V gives CDR1 DFQATT, CDR2 SNEGSKA (reference sequence). With 0 bases clipped from V and 12 bases from J, the junction kept 3 bases outside the gene matches. The CDR3 loop spans 11 amino acids. The CDR3 DNA is TGCAGTGCTAGAGAGGGCGGGAGGGCGTACTTC. It specifies CSAREGGRAYF.

The chain links TRBV2 to TRBJ2-3; 8 bases align to TRBD2. Germline-derived CDR1 and CDR2 are SNHLY and FYNNEI. Trimming at V came to 6 bases and at J to 6 bases, leaving 11 bases not matched to a gene. The CDR3 loop spans 15 amino acids. The CDR3 protein is CASRDPGTSVDTQYF. DNA for the CDR3: TGTGCCAGCAGGGATCCCGGGACTAGTGTCGATACGCAGTATTTT. The full variable domain, rest sourced from reference TRBV2 and TRBJ2-3, is EPEVTQTPSHQVTQMGQEVILRCVPISNHLYFYWYRQILGQKVEFLVSFYNNEISEKSEIFDDQFSVERPDGSNFTLKIRSTKLEDSAMYFCASRDPGTSVDTQYFGPGTRLTVL.

The chain recombines TRBV6-6 with TRBJ2-2, with 10 positions matching TRBD1. The CDR3 sequence is 16 residues long. V trimming: 5 bases; J trimming: 1 base; junction bases outside the gene matches: 4. CDR1 is MNHNY, CDR2 SVGAGI, per germline (reference sequence). The DNA of the CDR3 is TGTGCCAGCAGTGTAGGACAGGGGGAGAACACCGGGGAGCTGTTTTTT. Its translation: CASSVGQGENTGELFF.

This clone was seen only a few times. The rearrangement links TRBV10-2 to TRBJ1-4; D uncertain. In germline, CDR1 is WSHSY, CDR2 SAAADI. This CDR3 contains 13 residues. Trimming shortened V by 2 bases and J by 5 bases, and 6 bases separated the two germline ends. The CDR3 region is CASSEDRNEKLFF. CDR3 nucleotide sequence: TGCGCCAGCAGTGAGGACCGAAATGAAAAACTGTTTTTT.

The chain recombines TRBV7-8 with TRBJ2-1; D possibly corresponds to TRBD2 (6 bases). Trimming took 5 bases from V and 8 from J, leaving 13 bases between them. CDR3 size: 13 residues. Germline-derived CDR1 and CDR2 are SGHVS and FQNEAQ. For the CDR3, the DNA is TGTGCCAGCAGCCCCCCGGGACTGGATGAGCAGTTCTTC. Encoded protein: CASSPPGLDEQFF.

Within the sample, this clone is large. This chain uses TRBV5-4 with TRBJ1-2; the D gene is possibly TRBD1 (6 bases). Germline V gene lookup returns CDR1 SGHNT and CDR2 YYREEE (reference sequence). V gave up 4 bases and J gave up 4 bases, with 20 bases separating them. CDR3 length: 16 residues. CDR3 loop: CASSPGAPGAFYGYTF. The CDR3, as DNA: TGTGCCAGCAGCCCGGGGGCGCCAGGGGCCTTCTATGGCTACACCTTC.

The gene calls are TRBV19 and TRBJ2-5; D tentatively fits TRBD1 or TRBD2 (5 bases each). The J call may be wrong; the DNA end is better matched by TRBJ2-7. CDR3 size: 14 residues. Germline V gene data show CDR1 as LNHDA and CDR2 as SQIVND (reference sequence). CDR3 sequence reads: CASSMGDGPYEQYF. DNA for the CDR3: TGTGCCAGTAGTATGGGGGACGGGCCCTACGAGCAGTACTTC.

V usage is TRBV14 and J usage is TRBJ2-5, with D possibly being TRBD2 (7 bases). The germline CDR1 and CDR2 sequences are SGHDN and FVKESK. This CDR3 spans 15 amino acids. With 9 bases removed from V and 4 bases from J, the gap between germline ends came to 21 bases. The CDR3 reads CARRGEGGNRETQYF. The CDR3 DNA sequence: TGTGCCAGACGGGGTGAGGGGGGGAACAGAGAGACCCAGTACTTC.

The chain joins TRBV5-1 to TRBJ1-4; 8 bases fit TRBD1. Germline loops: CDR1 SGHRS, CDR2 YFSETQ. The trim removed 4 bases at V and 0 bases at J, leaving 5 bases unmatched. The CDR3 sequence is 16 residues long. The chain's CDR3 is CASSPRTGPTNEKLFF. CDR3 DNA sequence: TGCGCCAGCAGCCCTCGGACAGGGCCAACTAATGAAAAACTGTTTTTT.

J is TRBJ1-6 and V is TRBV6-5; D gene ambiguous. The length of the CDR3 is 14 residues. V shed 2 bases and J shed 7 bases, with 9 bases lying between them. From germline, CDR1 is MNHEY and CDR2 SVGAGI. The CDR3 nucleotides are TGTGCCAGCAGTTACGGTGTTGAGAATTCACCCCTCCACTTT. It yields the protein CASSYGVENSPLHF.

V is TRBV4-1 and J is TRBJ1-1; D not resolved. From germline, CDR1 is MGHRA and CDR2 YSYEKL. There are 13 residues in the CDR3. The V gene lost 4 bases and the J gene lost 1 base, with 7 bases spanning the gap. Here the CDR3 DNA reads TGCGCCAGCAGCCCCCACCAGAACACTGAAGCTTTCTTT. Its translation: CASSPHQNTEAFF.

The chain employs TRBV7-2 and TRBJ1-5; D uncertain. This CDR3 is built from 12 residues. CDR1 SGHTA and CDR2 FQGNSA come from the germline V gene. V was trimmed by 5 bases and J by 5 bases, leaving 7 bases between them. CDR3 sequence (DNA): TGTGCCAGCAGCAGGCGGGATCAGCCCCAGCATTTT. Translated: CASSRRDQPQHF.

This sequence joins TRBV27 and TRBJ2-1; 8 positions match TRBD2. V dropped 6 bases and J dropped 5; count of bases not matched to a gene: 9. Germline V gene sequence: CDR1 MNHEY, CDR2 SMNVEV (reference sequence). The CDR3 length is 15 residues. The CDR3 bases are TGTGCCAGCAGAACGCGGGGGGCACCGAACAATGAGCAGTTCTTC. This sequence encodes CASRTRGAPNNEQFF.

This clone came up once. Relative to the germline gene, one junction end is altered; a read error may explain this. Other DNA sequences of this sample code for an identical CDR3. As DNA, the CDR3 is TGTGCCAGCAGTGCCCGACCAGCTGGGCACTACGAGCAGTACTTT. It specifies CASSARPAGHYEQYF. This chain links TRBV6-6 with TRBJ2-7; D gene uncertain. Germline loops: CDR1 MNHNY, CDR2 SVGAGI (reference sequence). The CDR3 runs to 15 residues.

The chain has TRBV6-4 and TRBJ2-2; 7 bases align to TRBD2. Germline CDR1 is MRHNA and CDR2 is SNTAGT. V lost 0 bases to trimming and J lost 4 bases; unmatched junction nucleotides: 8. CDR3 length equals 17 residues. The DNA for the CDR3 is TGTGCCAGCAGTGACTCGGGGGGGACTCGAGGCACCGGGGAGCTGTTTTTT. As protein: CASSDSGGTRGTGELFF.

The V gene is TRBV19, the J gene TRBJ2-1; D tentatively reads TRBD1 or TRBD2 (6 bases each). CDR1 is LNHDA and CDR2 is SQIVND in the germline V gene (reference sequence). Between the trimmed V and J ends, which lost 4 bases and 9 bases, there was a span of 19 bases. This CDR3 has 15 amino acids. DNA for the CDR3: TGTGCCAGTAGTAGGGGCAGGGGAGGAACCCCTGAGCAGTTCTTC. Translation: CASSRGRGGTPEQFF.

The CDR3 bases are TGTGCCAGCAGTGAAGCGCTTGGACAGGGTGGCGACGAGCAGTACTTC. Its protein is CASSEALGQGGDEQYF. The V call is TRBV6-1, the J call TRBJ2-7; 8 bases match TRBD1. Germline V gene data show CDR1 as MNHNS and CDR2 as SASEGT. Trimming removed 0 bases from V and 5 bases from J; junction bases left unmatched: 9. The CDR3 is 16 residues long.

This clone was counted only a few times. The V and J genes are TRBV6-5 and TRBJ2-7; possibly TRBD2 for D (6 bases). Germline V CDR1 and CDR2: MNHEY, SVGAGI. The CDR3 totals 13 residues. Trimming stripped 2 bases from V and 5 bases from J, with 10 bases between. The CDR3 here is CASSYGGINEQYF. The CDR3 DNA reads as TGTGCCAGCAGTTACGGGGGGATCAACGAGCAGTACTTC.

This rearrangement joins TRBV4-2 to TRBJ2-1; possibly TRBD2 for D (7 bases). This CDR3 is built from 16 residues. V was cut by 1 base and J by 10 bases, with 20 bases left in between. Germline V gives CDR1 LGHNA, CDR2 YNFKEQ. The CDR3: CASSQGRGGATEEQFF. In nucleotides, the CDR3 is TGTGCCAGCAGCCAAGGTCGAGGGGGGGCTACGGAGGAGCAGTTCTTC.

This chain connects TRBV5-1 to TRBJ2-5; D gene uncertain. Germline CDR1 and CDR2: SGHRS and YFSETQ. V lost 4 bases and J lost 2, with 9 bases in between. The CDR3 is 13 residues long. The DNA for the CDR3 is TGCGCCAGCAGCCCCGCACTTCAAGAGACCCAGTACTTC. Translation: CASSPALQETQYF. The full variable domain, rest sourced from reference TRBV5-1 and TRBJ2-5, is KAGVTQTPRYLIKTRGQQVTLSCSPISGHRSVSWYQQTPGQGLQFLFEYFSETQRNKGNFPGRFSGRQFSNSRSEMNVSTLELGDSALYLCASSPALQETQYFGPGTRLLVL.

This clone was detected a few times. CDR3 in amino acids: CASSLGDRAAADTQYF. CDR3 nucleotides: TGTGCCAGCAGCTTAGGAGACAGGGCGGCGGCAGATACGCAGTATTTT. This chain links TRBV13 with TRBJ2-3, with TRBD1 identical over 7 bases. CDR1 is PRHDT and CDR2 is FYEKMQ in the germline V gene (reference sequence). The CDR3 runs to 16 residues. V lost 0 bases and J lost 4; bases outside the gene matches: 7.

This clone was picked up a small number of times. CDR3 nucleotide sequence: TGTGCCAGTAGTACCTCGTTCATGGGGGGGGCAGAGACCCAGTACTTC. Protein: CASSTSFMGGAETQYF. The gene calls are TRBV19 and TRBJ2-5; D possibly corresponds to TRBD2 (7 bases). This CDR3 is built from 16 residues. Germline CDR1 is LNHDA and CDR2 is SQIVND (reference sequence). The V end lost 4 bases, the J end lost 4 bases, and 19 bases lay between the germline ends.

The chain joins TRBV7-6 to TRBJ1-3; D call uncertain. Trimming removed 1 base from V and 0 bases from J, with 13 bases in between. CDR1 is SGHVS, CDR2 FNYEAQ, per germline. This CDR3 has 17 residues. The CDR3: CASSLGRAGRSGNTIYF. The CDR3 DNA reads as TGTGCCAGCAGCTTAGGGAGGGCCGGACGCTCTGGAAACACCATATATTTT.

The chain recombines TRBV7-3 with TRBJ2-1, with TRBD1 matching 8 bases. Germline V CDR1 and CDR2: SGHTA, FQGTGA. V dropped 2 bases and J dropped 6; count of bases not matched to a gene: 6. The CDR3 totals 15 residues. CDR3 sequence (DNA): TGTGCCAGCAGCTTATCAGGGGGCTTGGGCAATGAGCAGTTCTTC. As protein: CASSLSGGLGNEQFF. The complete variable domain, with remaining parts taken from reference TRBV7-3 and TRBJ2-1, reads GAGVSQTPSNKVTEKGKYVELRCDPISGHTALYWYRQSLGQGPEFLIYFQGTGAADDSGLPNDRFFAVRPEGSVSTLKIQRTERGDSAVYLCASSLSGGLGNEQFFGPGTRLTVL.

In this sample, this clone turned up a few times. This chain uses TRBV10-3 with TRBJ2-7; D could derive from TRBD1 or TRBD2 (5 bases each). V was pared by 2 bases and J by 7 bases, with 6 bases between. Germline lookup yields CDR1 ENHRY and CDR2 SYGVKD. The CDR3 has 11 residues. The CDR3 DNA follows: TGTGCCATCAGTGAGGAGGGGGAGCAGTACTTC. Translated: CAISEEGEQYF.

This clone was observed once. The rearrangement joins TRBV11-3 to TRBJ2-7; D tentatively fits TRBD1 or TRBD2 (5 bases each). Trimming stripped 5 bases from V and 6 bases from J, with 20 bases between. From germline, CDR1 is SGHNT and CDR2 YENEEA. This CDR3 contains 15 residues. The CDR3 DNA reads TGTGCCAGCAGCCGCGCCCCGGGACGGTTCCCCGAGCAGTACTTC. Translating it yields CASSRAPGRFPEQYF.